These 2 T cell receptor beta chains were all obtained from the same sample, sequenced in a study of spatial heterogeneity in lung cancer. TCRdb itself ran the 5' RACE reads through MiXCR, one entry per CDR3 protein. The sample shows tens of thousands of distinct CDR3 sequences, over 7% of them seen only once. Indicated time point: blood at routine non-recurrence follow-up after resection. The input for sequencing was PBMCs, taken at follow-up. These receptor sequences come from a female donor with early-stage non-small cell lung cancer.

The gene calls are TRBV19 and TRBJ2-1; D gene ambiguous. This CDR3 spans 12 amino acids. Germline lookup yields CDR1 LNHDA and CDR2 SQIVND (reference sequence). V gave up 6 bases and J gave up 7 bases, with 10 bases separating them. The CDR3 region is CASRGLTNEQFF. The CDR3 DNA sequence: TGTGCCAGTAGAGGCCTCACGAATGAGCAGTTCTTC.

Ten or more counts support this clonotype. V gene TRBV19 combines with J gene TRBJ2-4; TRBD2 matches at 8 bases. Germline V gene sequence: CDR1 LNHDA, CDR2 SQIVND (reference sequence). J lost 2 bases, V lost 3 bases, and 6 bases had no gene match. The CDR3 sequence is 16 residues long. CDR3 amino acids: CASSIAREVTKNIQYF. The CDR3 DNA follows: TGTGCCAGTAGTATCGCGCGGGAGGTAACCAAAAACATTCAGTACTTC.